These 9 T cell receptor beta chains originate from one sample sequenced in a study of OX40 agonist ivuxolimab in advanced cancers. The method was immunoSEQ multiplex PCR; TCRdb's version includes in-frame clones alone and lacks a portion of them. The table has about 69,000 clones, 90% seen once. The source was CD4+ or CD8+ T cells sorted from blood, collected in a trial of the OX40 agonist ivuxolimab. These TCRs come from an adult with an advanced solid tumor such as melanoma, head and neck, liver or kidney cancer.

V and J are TRBV5-6 and TRBJ2-7; D ambiguous. CDR3 length: 13 amino acids. Germline CDR1 reads SGHDT; CDR2 reads YYEEEE. With 0 bases removed from V and 3 bases from J, the gap between germline ends came to 7 bases. The CDR3 bases are TGTGCCAGCAGCTTGGCCGCAGTCTACGAGCAGTACTTC. Translating gives CASSLAAVYEQYF.

The chain links TRBV6-6 to TRBJ2-7; D is unresolved. V lost 4 bases and J 3 bases, leaving 16 bases between the germline ends. CDR1 MNHNY and CDR2 SVGAGI come from the germline V gene (reference sequence). The CDR3 runs to 15 residues. The CDR3 DNA sequence: TGTGCCAGCAGTTCTCTGGACGGAATCCTCTACGAGCAGTACTTC. It specifies CASSSLDGILYEQYF.

Relative to its sample, this clone is hyperexpanded. The chain couples TRBV21-1 to TRBJ1-5; TRBD1, the table's D call, was not compared with the DNA. TRBV21-1 constitutes a pseudogene. The CDR3 has 14 residues. CDR3 nucleotides: TGTGCCAGCAGCAACGGGACAGCAATTCAGCCCCAGCATTTT. Translation: CASSNGTAIQPQHF.

The chain joins TRBV11-2 to TRBJ1-1, with no clear D. This CDR3 contains 13 residues. CDR1 is SGHAT and CDR2 is FQNNGV in the germline V gene. The V gene lost 0 bases and the J gene lost 8 bases, with 10 bases spanning the gap. The CDR3 DNA reads TGTGCCAGCAGCTTAGATATGGGCGGAGAAGCTTTCTTT. The encoded protein is CASSLDMGGEAFF.

The chain is built from TRBV7-2 and TRBJ1-4; a possible D gene is TRBD1 (5 bases). V lost 2 bases, J lost 4 bases, and 14 bases lay in between. Germline CDR1 is SGHTA and CDR2 is FQGNSA. CDR3 length: 16 residues. CDR3 region: CASSLQPGGINEKLFF. In DNA, the CDR3 is TGTGCCAGCAGCTTACAGCCTGGGGGGATTAATGAAAAACTGTTTTTT.

The CDR3 region is CASSQDHTAYEQYF. The CDR3 DNA follows: TGCGCCAGCAGCCAAGACCACACCGCCTACGAGCAGTACTTC. The chain has TRBV4-3 and TRBJ2-7; D remains ambiguous. Trimming cost V 0 bases and J 2 bases, with 8 bases left between them. This CDR3 has 14 residues. In germline, CDR1 is LGHNA, CDR2 YSLEER.

This chain connects TRBV5-1 to TRBJ1-3; no clear D gene. This CDR3 region has 15 residues. Trimming took off 4 bases at V and 2 bases at J, with 13 bases between the two ends. Germline CDR1 reads SGHRS; CDR2 reads YFSETQ. CDR3 coding DNA: TGCGCCAGCAGCCCACCCGAGACAACTGGAAACACCATATATTTT. The encoded protein is CASSPPETTGNTIYF.

The gene calls are TRBV28 and TRBJ1-2; no reliable D call. Germline CDR1 MDHEN, CDR2 SYDVKM. This CDR3 is built from 13 residues. Trimming removed 2 bases at V and 5 bases at J, with 9 bases between. The CDR3 DNA reads as TGTGCCAGCAGTTTAGAGCCAGAGTATGGCTACACCTTC. This translates into CASSLEPEYGYTF.

The chain uses TRBV15 and TRBJ1-2; D unclear. The CDR3 contains 16 residues. CDR1 is LNHNV, CDR2 YYDKDF, per germline (reference sequence). Deletions cut 3 bases from V and 1 base from J, with 15 bases between. The CDR3 region has the DNA TGTGCCACCAGCAGCCGGTGGAACCGTCGTAACTATGGCTACACCTTC. It codes for CATSSRWNRRNYGYTF. Based on the CDR3 plus reference TRBV15 and TRBJ1-2, the full variable domain is DAMVIQNPRYQVTQFGKPVTLSCSQTLNHNVMYWYQQKSSQAPKLLFHYYDKDFNNEADTPDNFQSRRPNTSFCFLDIRSPGLGDTAMYLCATSSRWNRRNYGYTFGSGTRLTVV.